The sequence of this T cell receptor (beta chain) was determined in a study of blood T cell repertoires in COVID-19. Some clones are missing from TCRdb's copy, which holds only in-frame ones; the method was immunoSEQ multiplex PCR. Of some 170,000 clones in the sample, roughly 80% were seen once. V dropped 3 bases and J dropped 6 bases, with 12 bases sitting between them. The CDR3 is made up of 14 amino acids. CDR1 is MDHEN, CDR2 SYDVKM, per germline. Input material: peripheral blood. The TCR sequence derives from a woman between 65 and 79 years old with acute or convalescent COVID-19. The chain joins TRBV28 to TRBJ1-5; possibly TRBD1 for D (6 bases). Here the CDR3 DNA reads TGTGCCAGCAGTTTTACAGGGCCGGGTCAGCCCCAGCATTTT. Translation: CASSFTGPGQPQHF. The full variable domain, completed using reference TRBV28 and TRBJ1-5, is DVKVTQSSRYLVKRTGEKVFLECVQDMDHENMFWYRQDPGLGLRLIYFSYDVKMKEKGDIPEGYSVSREKKERFSLILESASTNQTSMYLCASSFTGPGQPQHFGDGTRLSIL.